A selection of T cell receptor beta chains follows, all from one sample in a study of spatial heterogeneity in lung cancer. TCRdb analysed the 5' RACE reads with MiXCR anew, one entry per CDR3 protein. The data show about 22,000 distinct CDR3 sequences, 4.6% seen once. The sample consisted of PBMCs, taken at surgery. The receptors were gathered from a male donor with early-stage non-small cell lung cancer. Each CDR3 is given with its conserved first and last residue. D genes are given only for firm matches. Only some rows state a clone size, as once, few, many or a class for expanded clones.

TRBJ2-6,many,.,TRBV9,TGTGCCAGCAGCGTAGTGTCTGGGGCCAACGTCCTGACTTTC,CASSVVSGANVLTF
TRBJ2-5,many,.,TRBV14,TGTGCCAGCAGCCAAGTGAAGACCCAGTACTTC,CASSQVKTQYF
TRBJ1-5,many,TRBD1,TRBV20-1,TGCAGTGCTAGAAGGACAGGGGATAGCAATCAGCCCCAGCATTTT,CSARRTGDSNQPQHF
TRBJ2-3,many,.,TRBV6-5,TGTGCCAGCAGTTACTCCCCGGGCGATGGGGCAGATACGCAGTATTTT,CASSYSPGDGADTQYF
TRBJ1-3,few,.,TRBV6-5,TGTGCCAGCAGTTACAGGGCCGTTAACTCTGGAAACACCATATATTTT,CASSYRAVNSGNTIYF
TRBJ2-2,many,TRBD1,TRBV5-6,TGTGCCAGCACCAAGGACAGGGCGGACACCGGGGAGCTGTTTTTT,CASTKDRADTGELFF
TRBJ2-3,many,.,TRBV7-8,TGTGCCAGCAGCTTAGGGGGACGCACAGATACGCAGTATTTT,CASSLGGRTDTQYF
TRBJ2-3,.,TRBD2,TRBV7-2,TGTGCCAGCAGCGTCCAAGGGACTAGCGGCACAGATACGCAGTATTTT,CASSVQGTSGTDTQYF
TRBJ2-1,many,TRBD2,TRBV20-1,TGCAGTGCTAGTTCCCCCTTAGCGGGCGTCTACAATGAGCAGTTCTTC,CSASSPLAGVYNEQFF
TRBJ2-1,many,.,TRBV7-8,TGTGCCAGCAGTTACCAGGGGTACAATGAGCAGTTCTTC,CASSYQGYNEQFF
TRBJ2-1,few,TRBD1,TRBV24-1,TGTGCCACCAGTGATTTATCCGCCGGGACAGGGGGGGGCAATGAGCAGTTCTTC,CATSDLSAGTGGGNEQFF
TRBJ2-2,many,.,TRBV10-2,TGCGCCAGCAGTGACCCTCCTGGTCGGCGGGAGCTGTTTTTT,CASSDPPGRRELFF
TRBJ1-5,many,.,TRBV20-1,TGCAGTGCGGGAGGGGTAGGGGTGAATCAGCCCCAGCATTTT,CSAGGVGVNQPQHF
TRBJ2-3,.,.,TRBV6-2/TRBV6-3,TGTGCCAGCAGGGTTCTGGGTCCCGATACGCAGTATTTT,CASRVLGPDTQYF
TRBJ2-1,many,.,TRBV18,TGTGCCAGCTCGGGGGCGATCGTCAATGAGCAGTTCTTC,CASSGAIVNEQFF
TRBJ2-5,.,TRBD1,TRBV7-9,TGTGCCAGCAGCTTAGCGACACTTTGGCAGGGGGCAAGGGAGACCCAGTACTTC,CASSLATLWQGARETQYF
TRBJ2-1,many,TRBD2,TRBV20-1,TGCAGTGCTAGTCCTAGCGGGAGGTGGTTATACAATGAGCAGTTCTTC,CSASPSGRWLYNEQFF
TRBJ2-1,many,TRBD2,TRBV7-9,TGTGCCAGCAGCTTAGGTAGCGGGAGGGCCCTGGTCGATGAGCAGTTCTTC,CASSLGSGRALVDEQFF
TRBJ2-5,many,TRBD1,TRBV12-3/TRBV12-4,TGTGCCAGCAGTCTTGGCCCGTCGACCGACAGGGAAGAGACCCAGTACTTC,CASSLGPSTDREETQYF
TRBJ1-6,many,TRBD1,TRBV5-6,TGTGCCAGCAGCTTTATTTTGCGGACAGGGACTTCTAATTCACCCCTCCACTTT,CASSFILRTGTSNSPLHF
TRBJ1-2,many,.,TRBV20-1,TGCAGTGCTAGTAGCGATAACTATGGCTACACCTTC,CSASSDNYGYTF
TRBJ1-3,.,TRBD1,TRBV5-1,TGCGCCAGCAGCTTGGTACCGCAGGGGGTTGGAAACACCATATATTTT,CASSLVPQGVGNTIYF
TRBJ1-5,medium-sized,TRBD1,TRBV28,TGTGCCAGCAGAGGAGGGGGCTTGGAGCCCCAGCATTTT,CASRGGGLEPQHF
TRBJ2-3,many,TRBD2,TRBV3-1,TGTGCCAGCACCCAGCGGGGGGCGGCAGATACGCAGTATTTT,CASTQRGAADTQYF
TRBJ2-2,many,.,TRBV27,TGTGCCTCCCTACCGGTAGCGAAGGGAACCGGGGAGCTGTTTTTT,CASLPVAKGTGELFF
TRBJ2-3,many,TRBD1,TRBV6-2/TRBV6-3,TGTGCCAGCAGTTACTCGACAGGGATGGCAGATACGCAGTATTTT,CASSYSTGMADTQYF
TRBJ2-6,many,.,TRBV27,TGTGCCAGCAGCCCCCAGGGTCCGGGTTGGTCTGGGGCCAACGTCCTGACTTTC,CASSPQGPGWSGANVLTF
TRBJ2-5,many,.,TRBV28,TGTGCCAGCAGTTTATCCCCGCAGGCGGAGACCCAGTACTTC,CASSLSPQAETQYF
TRBJ1-6,few,.,TRBV2,TGTGCCAGCAAGGGGGTTTCGATGAATTCACCCCTCCACTTT,CASKGVSMNSPLHF
TRBJ2-3,.,TRBD2,TRBV7-8,TGTGCCAGCAGCTTAGCGACTAGCGGGGGACCAGATACGCAGTATTTT,CASSLATSGGPDTQYF
TRBJ2-5,many,TRBD2,TRBV7-2,TGTGCCAGCAGCTCCCCAGCGGGGGGGAGGGAGACCCAGTACTTC,CASSSPAGGRETQYF
TRBJ2-7,many,TRBD1,TRBV29-1,TGCAGCGTTGAAGATGCGAGGGACAGGGTTCAGTACTTC,CSVEDARDRVQYF